This TCR beta chain derives from a study of blood T cell repertoires in COVID-19 (dated by TCRdb to 2019 to 2021). A note on the overall study: Samples from collaborators originated in the United States, Italy and Spain and spanned both the acute and convalescent phases of COVID-19. The samples were drawn from the first 160 participants of the ongoing ImmuneRACE study and from 1,200 or so subjects provided by 6 global collaborators. The dataset comprised deeply sampled blood TCRbeta repertoires from subjects exposed to, actively infected with, or recovered from COVID-19. Nearly every sample came with metadata listing a de-identified subject ID, COVID-19 status, age in years and sex. A freely available public database, intended as a resource for researchers studying the immune response to SARS-CoV-2, is where the repertoires were released. The prospective study material was composed of cDNA or gDNA derived from T cells, B-cell-depleted T cells, or PBMCs. Where HLA class I and class II types were available, the types were taken from metadata supplied by the sample provider, not from assay-based typing.

Findings and caveats that apply to the study as a whole: The amount of clinical and demographic metadata varied by source and participant and was provided uncurated.

TCRbeta CDR3 regions were amplified from genomic DNA by means of the immunoSEQ Assay, a bias-controlled multiplex PCR. In the authors' own workflow: Nucleated cell counts per sample were estimated from amplification of reference gene primers within the assay. To quantify the absolute abundance of each unique TCRbeta CDR3 rearrangement, sequence reads were collapsed and filtered. For each sample, productive Simpson clonality was calculated as the square root of Simpson's diversity index over productive rearrangements. TCRdb retrieved this table from immuneACCESS and kept in-frame rearrangements only. Not all clones are present; in checked studies, unresolved V genes account for under half, and no reason is known for the remainder. The DNA gave D and trimming, while V, J and clone size come from that table. Within this sample are over 100,000 clones, with approximately 86% of them counted one time only. The ten largest clones take up roughly an eighth of the sample.

From cysteine to phenylalanine, the CDR3 is 15 amino acids long. The kept DNA is CDR3 alone, 45 bases in frame from the first base. CDR1 is given as SEHNR and CDR2 as FQNEAQ, both from the germline V gene (reference sequence). Compared with germline, V lacks 3 bases and J lacks 0 bases; bases without a gene match: 3. In Seattle, one collaborating source enrolled patients while the infection was active and tracked those patients longitudinally over the course of disease. The collaborating institutions used their own protocols to collect whole blood in K2EDTA tubes. For TCRbeta analysis, collaborators shipped samples as frozen whole blood, isolated PBMCs, or DNA extracted from either of those sample types. Points on this clone: No cognate antigen has been identified for it. Within one base of it there is no much larger clone, and no base qualities were kept.

This receptor was obtained from a woman between 70 and 85 years old with COVID-19, enrolled during active disease. Sequenced material: peripheral blood. The V and J segments used are TRBV7-9 and TRBJ1-1, with TRBD1 identical over 8 junction bases. The CDR3 amino acid sequence is: CASSFDRGLNTEAFF. The DNA is TGTGCCAGCAGCTTCGACAGGGGATTGAACACTGAAGCTTTCTTT. Reference TRBV7-9 and TRBJ1-1 proteins supply the regions before and after the CDR3; the full variable domain is: DTGVSQNPRHKITKRGQNVTFRCDPISEHNRLYWYRQTLGQGPEFLTYFQNEAQLEKSRLLSDRFSAERPKGSFSTLEIQRTEQGDSAMYLCASSFDRGLNTEAFFGQGTRLTVV.